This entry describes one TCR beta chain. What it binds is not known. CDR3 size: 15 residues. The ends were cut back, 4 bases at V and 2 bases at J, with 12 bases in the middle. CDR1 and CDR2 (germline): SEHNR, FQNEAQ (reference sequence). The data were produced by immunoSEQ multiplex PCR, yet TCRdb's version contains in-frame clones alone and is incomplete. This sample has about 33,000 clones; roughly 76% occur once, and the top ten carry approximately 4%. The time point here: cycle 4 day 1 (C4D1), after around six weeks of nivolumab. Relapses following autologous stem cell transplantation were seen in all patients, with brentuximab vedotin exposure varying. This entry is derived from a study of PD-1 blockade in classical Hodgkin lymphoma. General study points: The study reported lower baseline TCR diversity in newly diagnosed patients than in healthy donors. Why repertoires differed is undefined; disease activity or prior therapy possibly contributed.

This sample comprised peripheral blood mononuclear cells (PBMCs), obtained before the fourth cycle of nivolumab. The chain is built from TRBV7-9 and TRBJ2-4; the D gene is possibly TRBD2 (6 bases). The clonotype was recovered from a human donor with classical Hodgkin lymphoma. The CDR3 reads CASSSNRDSKNIQYF. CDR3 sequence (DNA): TGTGCCAGCAGCTCAAACCGGGACTCCAAAAACATTCAGTACTTC.